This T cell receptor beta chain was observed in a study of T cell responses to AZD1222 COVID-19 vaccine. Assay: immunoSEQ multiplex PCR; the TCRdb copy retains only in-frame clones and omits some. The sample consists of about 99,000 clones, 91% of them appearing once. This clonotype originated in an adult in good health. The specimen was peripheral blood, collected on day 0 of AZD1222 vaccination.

This CDR3 is CAKGALAGGPGAGELFF. The CDR3, as DNA: TGTGCCAAAGGGGCCTTAGCGGGAGGGCCAGGGGCCGGGGAGCTGTTTTTT. V and J are TRBV6-4 and TRBJ2-2; TRBD2 aligns across 11 bases. This CDR3 is 17 amino acids long. The junction had 16 bases not matched to a gene; V was cut back by 10 bases and J by 6 bases. Germline V gene data show CDR1 as MRHNA and CDR2 as SNTAGT.